This T cell receptor (beta chain) emerged from a study of blood T cell repertoires in COVID-19. On the study more broadly: Sources were T cells, B-cell-depleted T cells, or PBMCs; the material itself was cDNA or gDNA.

Germline-derived CDR1 and CDR2 are ENHRY and SYGVKD. V trimming: 5 bases; J trimming: 0 bases; junction bases outside the gene matches: 7. The CDR3 extends over 18 amino acids. One Seattle source followed patients from active infection through their disease course. The repertoire was sequenced with immunoSEQ multiplex PCR; TCRdb's copy has only in-frame clones and lacks some. Of about 270,000 clones listed, 86% were seen once; the top ten hold approximately 5.5%. Sample: peripheral blood. This TCR was sampled from a woman at least 80 years old with COVID-19, enrolled during active disease. The rearrangement uses TRBV10-3 and TRBJ2-2, with 12 bases aligning to TRBD1. The CDR3 is CAISLTGTGGSNTGELFF. DNA of the CDR3: TGTGCCATCAGTTTGACCGGGACAGGGGGCTCGAACACCGGGGAGCTGTTTTTT.